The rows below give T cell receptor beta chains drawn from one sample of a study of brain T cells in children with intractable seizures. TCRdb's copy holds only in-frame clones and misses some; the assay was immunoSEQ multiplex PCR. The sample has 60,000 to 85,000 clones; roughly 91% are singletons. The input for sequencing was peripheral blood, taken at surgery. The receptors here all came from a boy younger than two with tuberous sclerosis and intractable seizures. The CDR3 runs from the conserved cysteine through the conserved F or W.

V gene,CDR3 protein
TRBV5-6,CASSPGGVHEQYF
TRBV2,CATKGQDFYEQYF
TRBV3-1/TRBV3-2,CASSPGLGNTDTQYF
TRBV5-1,CASSPRWGTSGIGEQFF
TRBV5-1,CASSLSAFSTDTQYF
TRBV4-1,CASSQVGLAGGLYTGELFF
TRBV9,CASSVDGEPTDTQYF
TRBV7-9,CASSLASNEQYF
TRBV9,CASSVEDRGDYEQYF
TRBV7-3,CASSVYPGLPNEQFF
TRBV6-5,CASSPEVFYEQFF
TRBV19,CASMAWGGRIAGELFF
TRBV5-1,CASSLRGTDTQYF
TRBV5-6,CASSLWGYTGELFF
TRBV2,CASSEGIKGADTQYF
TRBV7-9,CASSRLLTGNTGELFF
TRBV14,CASSPDFTDTQYF
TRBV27,CASRQPGQGYEQYF
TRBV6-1,CASSEGGTGTYEQYF
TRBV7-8,CASLPAGTGRAEAFF
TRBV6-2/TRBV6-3,CASSPDREVNTEAFF
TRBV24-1,CATGGLAGETDTQYF
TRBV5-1,CASSGAAQETQYF
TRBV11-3,CASSLELAGVSWTNEQFF
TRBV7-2,CASSFDPANSPLHF
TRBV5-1,CASSLEPGLGYTF
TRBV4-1,CASSQGQGGPYEQYF
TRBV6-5,CASSYSGTNYNEQFF
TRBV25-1,CASSEQSYGYTF